The 25 T cell receptor beta chains below all came from one sample that was sequenced in a study of blood T cells in healthy people across ages. A second PCR of roughly 7 to 11 cycles used a sample-barcoded 5' primer and a J-beta primer mix. A single record per CDR3 protein comes from TCRdb applying MiXCR to the 5' RACE reads. The data show around 690,000 distinct CDR3 sequences, roughly 58% seen once. Material: blood. The receptors stem from a man between 60 and 70 years old in good health.

CDR3 in amino acids: CASSLARQGNSPLHF. The CDR3 DNA is TGTGCCAGCAGCCTCGCGCGGCAGGGGAATTCACCCCTCCACTTT. This chain links TRBV7-6 with TRBJ1-6; a possible D gene is TRBD1 (6 bases). The CDR3 is 15 amino acids. Looked up from germline, CDR1 is SGHVS and CDR2 is FNYEAQ. V dropped 5 bases and J dropped 7 bases, with 15 bases sitting between them. The whole variable domain, filled in from reference TRBV7-6 and TRBJ1-6, reads GAGVSQSPRYKVTKRGQDVALRCDPISGHVSLYWYRQALGQGPEFLTYFNYEAQQDKSGLPNDRFSAERPEGSISTLTIQRTEQRDSAMYRCASSLARQGNSPLHFGNGTRLTVT.

This clonotype showed up just a few times. The genes are TRBV2 and TRBJ2-1, with TRBD2 matching over 8 bases. There are 14 residues in the CDR3. Losses at the gene ends were 7 bases for V and 4 bases for J; bases not matched to a gene: 6. Germline values: CDR1 SNHLY, CDR2 FYNNEI. CDR3 sequence (DNA): TGTGCCAGCACCTCCGGGACTAGTTACAATGAGCAGTTCTTC. It encodes CASTSGTSYNEQFF.

The chain links TRBV6-1 to TRBJ1-2; D unresolved. The CDR3 is 11 residues long. Germline CDR1 is MNHNS and CDR2 is SASEGT. V was clipped by 7 bases and J by 3 bases, with 6 bases between them. CDR3 region: CASTLDYGYTF. In DNA, the CDR3 is TGTGCCAGCACCCTCGACTATGGCTACACCTTC.

This chain joins TRBV9 and TRBJ2-1; 9 nucleotides align to TRBD2. Germline-derived CDR1 and CDR2 are SGDLS and YYNGEE. Germline trimming cut 2 bases from V and 3 bases from J; bases unmatched to any gene: 3. The CDR3 sequence is 15 residues long. CDR3 residues: CASSVSGGHYNEQFF. The CDR3 region has the DNA TGTGCCAGCAGCGTTAGCGGGGGTCACTACAATGAGCAGTTCTTC.

The chain recombines TRBV5-6 with TRBJ2-4; perhaps TRBD1 as D (5 bases). The last part of the DNA fits TRBJ2-7 better; the J call may be wrong. The CDR3 spans 14 residues. Germline-derived CDR1 and CDR2 are SGHDT and YYEEEE. CDR3 sequence reads: CASRMLSLQDEQYF. The CDR3 DNA reads TGTGCCAGCAGAATGCTGTCGTTACAGGACGAGCAGTACTTC.

This clonotype was observed a handful of times. The chain employs TRBV18 and TRBJ2-6; TRBD1 might be the D (6 bases). Germline assignment: CDR1 KGHSH and CDR2 LQKENI. The CDR3 consists of 15 residues. V gave up 3 bases and J gave up 4 bases, with 10 bases separating them. The CDR3: CASSPRGFGANVLTF. The CDR3 DNA is TGTGCCAGCTCACCCAGGGGTTTCGGGGCCAACGTCCTGACTTTC.

The rearrangement uses TRBV15 and TRBJ2-5; the D gene is possibly TRBD1 (5 bases). The germline gives CDR1 LNHNV, CDR2 YYDKDF (reference sequence). The CDR3 totals 14 residues. V gave up 1 base and J gave up 11 bases, with 17 bases separating them. CDR3 coding DNA: TGTGCCACCAGCAGAGCAAGGGGTAGGGATGAGCAGTACTTC. Residues: CATSRARGRDEQYF.

V and J are TRBV6-5 and TRBJ1-1; a weak D match, TRBD1 (6 bases). Trimming shortened V by 2 bases and J by 0 bases, and 10 bases separated the two germline ends. Germline values: CDR1 MNHEY, CDR2 SVGAGI. The CDR3 extends over 15 amino acids. For the CDR3, the DNA is TGTGCCAGCAGTTACGCGGACAGCCTGAACACTGAAGCTTTCTTT. It is translated as CASSYADSLNTEAFF.

This sequence joins TRBV16 and TRBJ2-7; 7 nucleotides match TRBD1. Germline V gene sequence: CDR1 KGHSY, CDR2 FQNENV. The CDR3 consists of 13 residues. V shed 1 base, J shed 5 bases, and the junction held 2 bases outside the gene matches. CDR3 protein: CASSQLQGDEQYF. CDR3 nucleotides: TGTGCCAGCAGCCAATTGCAGGGGGACGAGCAGTACTTC.

The J gene is TRBJ2-7, the V gene TRBV7-3; 7 bases agree with TRBD1. CDR1 is SGHTA and CDR2 is FQGTGA in the germline V gene. CDR3 length: 14 amino acids. V dropped 4 bases and J dropped 2; count of bases not matched to a gene: 5. The CDR3 region is CASSSVTGAYEQYF. The CDR3 DNA reads TGTGCCAGCAGCTCCGTCACAGGGGCCTACGAGCAGTACTTC.

This clonotype appeared a single time. The V call is TRBV20-1, the J call TRBJ2-5; D may correspond to TRBD1 or TRBD2 (6 bases each). Trimming shortened V by 6 bases and J by 11 bases, and 22 bases separated the two germline ends. The CDR3 is 13 residues long. CDR1 is DFQATT and CDR2 is SNEGSKA in the germline V gene (reference sequence). CDR3 region: CSAGGGPNNEQYF. The CDR3 DNA reads as TGCAGTGCCGGAGGGGGGCCTAACAATGAGCAGTACTTC.

The chain is built from TRBV5-1 and TRBJ2-2; D is perhaps TRBD1 (6 bases). The CDR3 length is 14 residues. The germline V gene encodes CDR1 SGHRS and CDR2 YFSETQ. Deletions cut 1 base from V and 4 bases from J, with 8 bases between. CDR3 protein: CASSLPDSTGELFF. The DNA for the CDR3 is TGCGCCAGCAGCTTGCCGGACAGCACCGGGGAGCTGTTTTTT.

This chain links TRBV20-1 with TRBJ1-4; D gene uncertain. The CDR3 covers 14 residues. CDR1 is DFQATT and CDR2 is SNEGSKA in the germline V gene (reference sequence). Trimming removed 0 bases from V and 6 bases from J, with 11 bases in between. This CDR3 is CSARDRRSDEKLFF. The CDR3 region has the DNA TGCAGTGCTAGAGATCGGCGGAGTGATGAAAAACTGTTTTTT.

CDR3 residues: CASSRTGTNSPLHF. CDR3 nucleotides: TGTGCCAGCAGTCGGACAGGGACAAATTCACCCCTCCACTTT. The chain joins TRBV6-5 to TRBJ1-6; the match to TRBD1 covers 8 bases. Germline CDR1 MNHEY, CDR2 SVGAGI. The CDR3 has 14 residues. After removal of 5 bases from V and 7 bases from J, the junction contained 4 bases not matched to a gene.

This chain uses TRBV6-6 with TRBJ2-1, with 9 nucleotides matching TRBD1. This CDR3 comprises 15 residues. The J segment lost 6 bases and the V segment lost 6 bases, leaving 9 bases of the junction unmatched. Germline values: CDR1 MNHNY, CDR2 SVGAGI (reference sequence). Written as DNA, the CDR3 is TGTGCCAGCAGCCGCTCCCGGGACAGGGTCAATGAGCAGTTCTTC. Protein product: CASSRSRDRVNEQFF.

This rearrangement joins TRBV7-2 to TRBJ2-5; 9 nucleotides align to TRBD2. There are 16 residues in the CDR3. The V and J ends lost 1 base and 1 base, in that order; junction bases with no gene match: 4. Germline V gene sequence: CDR1 SGHTA, CDR2 FQGNSA. This chain's CDR3 is CASSLGGRGGQETQYF. CDR3 bases: TGTGCCAGCAGCTTAGGAGGGCGGGGGGGCCAAGAGACCCAGTACTTC.

This clonotype was seen more than once but under ten times. The V and J genes are TRBV28 and TRBJ1-6; 7 nucleotides line up with TRBD1. After removal of 2 bases from V and 9 bases from J, the junction contained 4 bases not matched to a gene. The V gene's germline CDR1 is MDHEN and CDR2 SYDVKM. The CDR3 extends over 14 amino acids. DNA of the CDR3: TGTGCCAGCAGTTTAAGAGGGGGCAGTTCACCCCTCCACTTT. The encoded protein is CASSLRGGSSPLHF.

This chain uses TRBV20-1 with TRBJ2-1; D is possibly TRBD1 or TRBD2 (5 bases each). CDR3 size: 14 residues. Germline assignment: CDR1 DFQATT and CDR2 SNEGSKA (reference sequence). The ends were cut back, 5 bases at V and 2 bases at J, with 13 bases in the middle. The CDR3 here is CSAGTGTAYNEQFF. The CDR3 DNA follows: TGCAGTGCTGGGACCGGGACCGCCTACAATGAGCAGTTCTTC.

This clonotype has more than one count but fewer than ten. The chain combines TRBV7-2 with TRBJ2-5; 8 bases are shared with TRBD1. Near its end, the DNA agrees better with TRBJ2-7, so the J call may be wrong. Germline V gene data show CDR1 as SGHTA and CDR2 as FQGNSA. The CDR3 totals 15 residues. The CDR3, as DNA: TGTGCCAGCAGCTTAGGGACAGGGATTCAGTACGAGCAGTACTTC. Translation: CASSLGTGIQYEQYF.

The J gene is TRBJ2-1, the V gene TRBV5-1; 12 bases map to TRBD2. The ends lost 1 base at V and 12 bases at J; junction bases unmatched: 8. Germline loops: CDR1 SGHRS, CDR2 YFSETQ. This CDR3 spans 15 amino acids. CDR3 sequence (DNA): TGCGCCAGCAGCTTGCGGACTAGCGGGGCCTCCAGGCAGTTCTTC. It is translated as CASSLRTSGASRQFF. Using reference TRBV5-1 and TRBJ2-1 for the parts outside the CDR3, the full variable domain is KAGVTQTPRYLIKTRGQQVTLSCSPISGHRSVSWYQQTPGQGLQFLFEYFSETQRNKGNFPGRFSGRQFSNSRSEMNVSTLELGDSALYLCASSLRTSGASRQFFGPGTRLTVL.

This clonotype was seen only a few times. J is TRBJ2-5 and V is TRBV6-5; D gene ambiguous. The CDR3 length is 13 residues. Germline assignment: CDR1 MNHEY and CDR2 SVGAGI. Trimming took 0 bases from V and 5 from J, leaving 7 bases between them. The CDR3 reads CASSYSNGETQYF. Written as DNA, the CDR3 is TGTGCCAGCAGTTACTCAAACGGGGAGACCCAGTACTTC.

CDR3: CATSRALGGGAYQPQHF. In nucleotides, the CDR3 is TGTGCCACCAGCAGAGCCTTGGGAGGGGGCGCCTATCAGCCCCAGCATTTT. The V call is TRBV15, the J call TRBJ1-5; the match to TRBD1 covers 7 bases. Germline lookup yields CDR1 LNHNV and CDR2 YYDKDF (reference sequence). This CDR3 has 17 amino acids. V gave up 1 base and J gave up 5 bases; unmatched junction bases: 11.

This chain uses TRBV6-2 or TRBV6-3 with TRBJ2-7, with D tentatively TRBD1 (6 bases). Trimming took 7 bases from V and 0 from J, leaving 13 bases between them. Germline CDR1 is MNHEY and CDR2 is SVGEGT. The CDR3 loop spans 14 amino acids. Here the CDR3 reads CASTQGYGSYEQYF. Here the CDR3 DNA reads TGTGCCAGCACCCAGGGGTACGGCTCCTACGAGCAGTACTTC.

Regarding this clonotype: One end of the junction varies from germline; a read error may be responsible. The chain links TRBV5-1 to TRBJ2-5; no clear D. The CDR3 is 15 amino acids. Germline V lookup: CDR1 SGHRS, CDR2 YFSETQ. The CDR3, as DNA: TGCGCCAGCAGCTTGGGCAGGCTCCTACAAGAGACACAGTACTTC. Translation: CASSLGRLLQETQYF.

This clonotype was seen only once. The junction departs from the called germline gene at one end, perhaps through a read error. The chain combines TRBV24-1 with TRBJ2-5; D is perhaps TRBD2 (6 bases). Per the germline V gene, CDR1 is KGHDR and CDR2 is SFDVKD. The CDR3 sequence is 13 residues long. The CDR3 is CAASDAGKETQYF. For the CDR3, the DNA is TGTGCCGCCAGTGATGCGGGAAAAGAGACCCAGTACTTC.